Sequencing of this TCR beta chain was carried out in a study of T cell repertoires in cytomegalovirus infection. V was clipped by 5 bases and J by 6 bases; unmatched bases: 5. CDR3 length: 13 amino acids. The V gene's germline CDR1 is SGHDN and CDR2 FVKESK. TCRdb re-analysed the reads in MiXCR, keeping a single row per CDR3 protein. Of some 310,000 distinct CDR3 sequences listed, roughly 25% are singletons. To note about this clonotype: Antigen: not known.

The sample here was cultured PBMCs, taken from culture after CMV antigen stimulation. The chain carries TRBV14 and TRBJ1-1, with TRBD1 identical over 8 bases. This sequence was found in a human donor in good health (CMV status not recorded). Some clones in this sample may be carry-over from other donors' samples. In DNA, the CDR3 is TGTGCCAGCAGCGGACAGGGTAGGGCTGAAGCTTTCTTT. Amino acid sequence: CASSGQGRAEAFF.